The 6 T cell receptor beta chains below come from one sample, sequenced in a study of blood T cell repertoires in COVID-19. Here immunoSEQ multiplex PCR was the method, and the copy in TCRdb shows in-frame clones only, minus some. The sample has about 200,000 clones, 88% seen once. The sample consisted of peripheral blood. The source of these receptors is a man between 18 and 35 years old with active or convalescent COVID-19.

The chain links TRBV2 to TRBJ2-5; TRBD2 matches 7 bases. This CDR3 contains 16 residues. The trim removed 0 bases at V and 4 bases at J, leaving 8 bases unmatched. Germline lookup yields CDR1 SNHLY and CDR2 FYNNEI. As DNA, the CDR3 is TGTGCCAGCAGTGAAGCTGGGGCGGGGGTAGGAGAGACCCAGTACTTC. Protein sequence: CASSEAGAGVGETQYF.

V gene TRBV11-2 combines with J gene TRBJ2-5, with 11 positions matching TRBD2. Germline trimming cut 7 bases from V and 9 bases from J; bases unmatched to any gene: 19. Looked up from germline, CDR1 is SGHAT and CDR2 is FQNNGV. This CDR3 has 17 amino acids. DNA for the CDR3: TGTGCCAGCACCCCATTGTCTAGCGGGGGGCCTAGAACGGCCCAGTACTTC. Translation: CASTPLSSGGPRTAQYF. The variable domain in full, completed from reference TRBV11-2 and TRBJ2-5, reads EAGVAQSPRYKIIEKRQSVAFWCNPISGHATLYWYQQILGQGPKLLIQFQNNGVVDDSQLPKDRFSAERLKGVDSTLKIQPAKLEDSAVYLCASTPLSSGGPRTAQYFGPGTRLLVL.

The rearrangement joins TRBV7-2 to TRBJ2-3; tentative D call: TRBD2 (6 bases). Germline CDR1 SGHTA, CDR2 FQGNSA. V gave up 9 bases and J gave up 5 bases, with 18 bases separating them. The CDR3 totals 14 residues. The CDR3 DNA follows: TGTGCCAGTCTTGCCGTGGCGGGACGAGATACGCAGTATTTT. Protein: CASLAVAGRDTQYF.

The CDR3 coding sequence is TGCGCCAGCAGCTTGGTTTTCAGGGGGCGTGGTACTGAAGCTTTCTTT. This gives the protein CASSLVFRGRGTEAFF. This chain joins TRBV5-1 and TRBJ1-1, with 8 bases fitting TRBD1. This CDR3 spans 16 amino acids. The germline V gene has CDR1 SGHRS and CDR2 YFSETQ. V shed 0 bases, J shed 5 bases, and the junction held 9 bases outside the gene matches.

The chain uses TRBV6-2 or TRBV6-3 and TRBJ2-7, with a tentative D call TRBD1 (5 bases). This CDR3 comprises 15 residues. The V end was cut by 4 bases, the J end by 3 bases, with 16 bases between. Looked up from germline, CDR1 is MNHEY and CDR2 is SVGEGT. The CDR3 spells CASSSQGVEDYEQYF. The DNA of the CDR3 is TGTGCCAGCAGTTCCCAGGGTGTTGAAGACTACGAGCAGTACTTC.

J is TRBJ1-1 and V is TRBV6-5; D may be TRBD1 (5 bases). V was trimmed by 6 bases and J by 3 bases, leaving 11 bases between them. Germline lookup yields CDR1 MNHEY and CDR2 SVGAGI. The CDR3 consists of 13 residues. The CDR3 region has the DNA TGTGCCAGCAGCCCAGGGCGACACACTGAAGCTTTCTTT. Amino acids: CASSPGRHTEAFF.